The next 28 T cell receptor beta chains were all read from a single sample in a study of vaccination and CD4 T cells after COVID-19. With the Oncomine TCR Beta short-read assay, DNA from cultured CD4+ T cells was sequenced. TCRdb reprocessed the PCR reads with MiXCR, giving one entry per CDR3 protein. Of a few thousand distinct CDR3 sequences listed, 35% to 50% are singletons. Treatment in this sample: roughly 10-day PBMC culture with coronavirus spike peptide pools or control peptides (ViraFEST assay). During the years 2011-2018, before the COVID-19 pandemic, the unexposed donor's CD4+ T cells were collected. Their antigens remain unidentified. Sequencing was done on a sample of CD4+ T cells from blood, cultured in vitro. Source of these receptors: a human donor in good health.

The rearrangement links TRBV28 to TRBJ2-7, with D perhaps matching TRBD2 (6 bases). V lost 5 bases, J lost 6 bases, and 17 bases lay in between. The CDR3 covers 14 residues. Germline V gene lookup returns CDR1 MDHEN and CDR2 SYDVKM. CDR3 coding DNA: TGTGCCAGCAGTACTACGGGACTTTTAACCGAGCAGTACTTC. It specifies CASSTTGLLTEQYF.

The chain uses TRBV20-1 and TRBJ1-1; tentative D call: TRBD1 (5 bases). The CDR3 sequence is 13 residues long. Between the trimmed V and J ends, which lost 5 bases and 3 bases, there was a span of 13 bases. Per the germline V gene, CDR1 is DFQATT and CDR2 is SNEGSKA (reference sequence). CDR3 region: CSASQIRDTEAFF. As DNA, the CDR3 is TGCAGTGCTTCTCAGATCAGGGACACTGAAGCTTTCTTT.

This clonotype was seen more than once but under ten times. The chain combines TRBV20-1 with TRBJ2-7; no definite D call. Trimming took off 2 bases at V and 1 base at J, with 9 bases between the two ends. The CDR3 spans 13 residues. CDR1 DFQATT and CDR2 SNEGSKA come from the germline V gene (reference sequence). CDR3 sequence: CSARIPASYEQYF. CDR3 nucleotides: TGCAGTGCTAGAATCCCAGCGTCCTACGAGCAGTACTTC.

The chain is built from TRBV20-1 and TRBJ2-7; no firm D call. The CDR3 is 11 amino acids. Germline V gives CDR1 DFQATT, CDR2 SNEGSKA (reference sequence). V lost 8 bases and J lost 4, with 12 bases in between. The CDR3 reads CSTSSQYEQYF. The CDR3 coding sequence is TGCAGTACCAGCTCTCAATACGAGCAGTACTTC.

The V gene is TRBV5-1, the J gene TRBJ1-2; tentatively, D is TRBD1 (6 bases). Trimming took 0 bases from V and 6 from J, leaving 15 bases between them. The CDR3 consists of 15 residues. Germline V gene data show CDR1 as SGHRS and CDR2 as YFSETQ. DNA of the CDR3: TGCGCCAGCAGCTTGGCCATGGGGGGCGTAGATGGCTACACCTTC. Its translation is CASSLAMGGVDGYTF.

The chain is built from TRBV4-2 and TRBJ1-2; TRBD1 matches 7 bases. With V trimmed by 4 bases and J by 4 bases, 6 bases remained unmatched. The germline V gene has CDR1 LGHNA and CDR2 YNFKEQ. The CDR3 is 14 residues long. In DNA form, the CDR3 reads TGTGCCAGCAGCCGTGACAGGGCAGGCTATGGCTACACCTTC. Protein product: CASSRDRAGYGYTF.

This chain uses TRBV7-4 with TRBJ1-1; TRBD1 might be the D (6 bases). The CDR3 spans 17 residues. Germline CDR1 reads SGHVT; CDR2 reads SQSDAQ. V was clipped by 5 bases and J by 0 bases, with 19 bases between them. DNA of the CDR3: TGTGCCAGCAGCGTACATCCCCAGGGGATCTTGAACACTGAAGCTTTCTTT. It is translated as CASSVHPQGILNTEAFF.

The CDR3 DNA follows: TGCAGTGCTACCCGATCACCCCTCCACTTT. Its translation is CSATRSPLHF. V and J are TRBV20-1 and TRBJ1-6; the D is unclear. V lost 4 bases, J lost 10 bases, and 5 bases lay in between. The V gene's germline CDR1 is DFQATT and CDR2 SNEGSKA (reference sequence). The CDR3 spans 10 residues.

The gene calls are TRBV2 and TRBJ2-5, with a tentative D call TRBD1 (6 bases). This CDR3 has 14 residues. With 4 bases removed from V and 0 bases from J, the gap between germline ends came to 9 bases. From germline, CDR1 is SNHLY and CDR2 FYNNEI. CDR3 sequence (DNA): TGTGCCAGCAGTGGTGGGGGCAACCAAGAGACCCAGTACTTC. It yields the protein CASSGGGNQETQYF.

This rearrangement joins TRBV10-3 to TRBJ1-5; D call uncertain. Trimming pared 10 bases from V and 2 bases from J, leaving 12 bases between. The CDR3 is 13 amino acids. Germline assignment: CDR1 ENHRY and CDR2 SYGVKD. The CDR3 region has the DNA TGTGCCACCCGTGGGCAGGGCAATCAGCCCCAGCATTTT. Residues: CATRGQGNQPQHF.

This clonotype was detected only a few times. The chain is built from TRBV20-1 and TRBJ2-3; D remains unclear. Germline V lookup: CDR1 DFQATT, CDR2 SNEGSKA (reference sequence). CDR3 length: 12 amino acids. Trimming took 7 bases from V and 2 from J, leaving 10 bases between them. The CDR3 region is CSEQRYTDTQYF. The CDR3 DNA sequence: TGCAGTGAGCAGCGCTACACAGATACGCAGTATTTT.

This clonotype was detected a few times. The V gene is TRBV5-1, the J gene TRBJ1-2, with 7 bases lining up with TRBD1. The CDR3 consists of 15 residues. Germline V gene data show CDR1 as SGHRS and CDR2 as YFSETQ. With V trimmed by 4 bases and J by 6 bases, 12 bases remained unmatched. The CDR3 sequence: CASSRTTGVGDGYTF. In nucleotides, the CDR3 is TGCGCCAGCAGCCGCACCACAGGGGTAGGGGATGGCTACACCTTC.

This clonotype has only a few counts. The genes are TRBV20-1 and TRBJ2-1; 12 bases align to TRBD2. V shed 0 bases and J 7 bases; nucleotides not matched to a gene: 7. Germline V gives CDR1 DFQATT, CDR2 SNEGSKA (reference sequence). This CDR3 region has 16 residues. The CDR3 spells CSARDLAGGLVNEQFF. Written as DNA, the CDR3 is TGCAGTGCTAGAGATCTAGCGGGGGGGCTGGTGAATGAGCAGTTCTTC.

This chain's CDR3 is CASSPPGGETQYF. DNA for the CDR3: TGTGCCAGCAGTCCGCCGGGGGGGGAGACCCAGTACTTC. The J gene is TRBJ2-5, the V gene TRBV12-3 or TRBV12-4; TRBD2 agrees at 8 bases. This CDR3 spans 13 amino acids. Germline trimming cut 5 bases from V and 5 bases from J; bases unmatched to any gene: 4.

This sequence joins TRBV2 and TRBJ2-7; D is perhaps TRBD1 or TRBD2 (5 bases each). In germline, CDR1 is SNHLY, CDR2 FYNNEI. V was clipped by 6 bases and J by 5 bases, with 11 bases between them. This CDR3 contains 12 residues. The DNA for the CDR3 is TGTGCCAGCAGAGGCTGGGGGAACGAGCAGTACTTC. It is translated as CASRGWGNEQYF. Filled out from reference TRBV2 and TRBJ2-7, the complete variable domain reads EPEVTQTPSHQVTQMGQEVILRCVPISNHLYFYWYRQILGQKVEFLVSFYNNEISEKSEIFDDQFSVERPDGSNFTLKIRSTKLEDSAMYFCASRGWGNEQYFGPGTRLTVT.

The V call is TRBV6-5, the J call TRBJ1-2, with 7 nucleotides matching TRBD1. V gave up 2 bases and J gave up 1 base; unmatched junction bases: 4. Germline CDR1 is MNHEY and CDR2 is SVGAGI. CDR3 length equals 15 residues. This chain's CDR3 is CASSYGRGLNYGYTF. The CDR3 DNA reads TGTGCCAGCAGTTACGGAAGGGGGCTTAACTATGGCTACACCTTC.

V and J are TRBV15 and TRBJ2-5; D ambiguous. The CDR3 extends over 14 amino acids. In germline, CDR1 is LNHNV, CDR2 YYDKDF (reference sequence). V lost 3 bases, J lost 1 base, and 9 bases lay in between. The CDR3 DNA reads TGTGCCACCAGCAGGGACCGTGCCCAAGAGACCCAGTACTTC. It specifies CATSRDRAQETQYF.

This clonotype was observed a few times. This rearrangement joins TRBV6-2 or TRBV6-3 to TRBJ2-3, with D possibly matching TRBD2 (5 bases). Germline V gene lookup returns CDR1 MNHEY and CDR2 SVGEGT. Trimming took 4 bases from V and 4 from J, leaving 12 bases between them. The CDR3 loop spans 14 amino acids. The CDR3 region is CASSSSGVADTQYF. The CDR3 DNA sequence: TGTGCCAGCAGTTCCTCCGGGGTGGCAGATACGCAGTATTTT.

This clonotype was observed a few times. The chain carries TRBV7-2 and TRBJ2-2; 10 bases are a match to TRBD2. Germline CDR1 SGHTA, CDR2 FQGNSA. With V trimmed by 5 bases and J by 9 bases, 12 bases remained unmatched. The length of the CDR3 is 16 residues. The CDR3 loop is CASSTGTSALNRELFF. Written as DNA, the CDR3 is TGTGCCAGCAGCACAGGGACTAGCGCCCTGAACCGGGAGCTGTTTTTT.

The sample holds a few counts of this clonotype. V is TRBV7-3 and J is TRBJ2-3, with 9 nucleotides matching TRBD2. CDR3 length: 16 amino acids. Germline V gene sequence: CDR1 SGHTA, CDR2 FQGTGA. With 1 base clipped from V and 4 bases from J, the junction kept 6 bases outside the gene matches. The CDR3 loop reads CASSLKGGGASDTQYF. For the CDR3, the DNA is TGTGCCAGCAGCTTAAAGGGCGGGGGGGCATCAGATACGCAGTATTTT.

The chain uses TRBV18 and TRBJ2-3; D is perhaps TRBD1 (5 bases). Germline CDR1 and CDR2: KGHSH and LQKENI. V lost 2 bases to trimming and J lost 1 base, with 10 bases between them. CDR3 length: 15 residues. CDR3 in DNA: TGTGCCAGCTCACCAAACCAGGGCGGCACAGATACGCAGTATTTT. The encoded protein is CASSPNQGGTDTQYF. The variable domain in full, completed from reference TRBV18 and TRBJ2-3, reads NAGVMQNPRHLVRRRGQEARLRCSPMKGHSHVYWYRQLPEEGLKFMVYLQKENIIDESGMPKERFSAEFPKEGPSILRIQQVVRGDSAAYFCASSPNQGGTDTQYFGPGTRLTVL.

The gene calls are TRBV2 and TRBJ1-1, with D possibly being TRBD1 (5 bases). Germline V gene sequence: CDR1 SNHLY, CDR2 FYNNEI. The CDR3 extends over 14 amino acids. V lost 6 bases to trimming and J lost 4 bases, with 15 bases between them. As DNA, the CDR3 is TGTGCCAGCAGCGGGAACCCGGGGGTCACTGAAGCTTTCTTT. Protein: CASSGNPGVTEAFF.

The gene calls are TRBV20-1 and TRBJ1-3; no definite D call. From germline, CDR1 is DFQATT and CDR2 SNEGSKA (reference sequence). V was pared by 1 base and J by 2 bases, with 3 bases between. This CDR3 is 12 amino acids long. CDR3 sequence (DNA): TGCAGTGCTAGAGGGCCTGGAAACACCATATATTTT. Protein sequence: CSARGPGNTIYF.

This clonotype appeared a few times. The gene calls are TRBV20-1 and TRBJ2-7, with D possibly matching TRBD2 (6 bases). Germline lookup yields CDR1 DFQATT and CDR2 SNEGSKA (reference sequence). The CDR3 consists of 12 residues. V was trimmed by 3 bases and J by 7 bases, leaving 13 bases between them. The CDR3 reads CSARPIAGEQYF. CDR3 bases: TGCAGTGCTAGGCCGATCGCGGGAGAGCAGTACTTC.

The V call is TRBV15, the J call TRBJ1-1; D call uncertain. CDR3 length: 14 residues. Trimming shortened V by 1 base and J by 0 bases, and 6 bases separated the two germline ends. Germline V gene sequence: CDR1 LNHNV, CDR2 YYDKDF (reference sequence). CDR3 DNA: TGTGCCACCAGCAGAGGGCGGCTGAACACTGAAGCTTTCTTT. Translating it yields CATSRGRLNTEAFF.

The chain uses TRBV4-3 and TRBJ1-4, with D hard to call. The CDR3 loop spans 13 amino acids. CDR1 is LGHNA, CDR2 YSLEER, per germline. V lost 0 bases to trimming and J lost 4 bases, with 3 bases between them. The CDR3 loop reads CASSQDGNEKLFF. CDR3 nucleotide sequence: TGCGCCAGCAGCCAAGACGGTAATGAAAAACTGTTTTTT.

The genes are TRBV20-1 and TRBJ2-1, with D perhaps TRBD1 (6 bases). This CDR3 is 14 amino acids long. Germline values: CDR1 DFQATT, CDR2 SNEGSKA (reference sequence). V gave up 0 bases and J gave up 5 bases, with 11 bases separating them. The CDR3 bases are TGCAGTGCTAGAGACCGTGGGGGCCACAATGAGCAGTTCTTC. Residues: CSARDRGGHNEQFF.

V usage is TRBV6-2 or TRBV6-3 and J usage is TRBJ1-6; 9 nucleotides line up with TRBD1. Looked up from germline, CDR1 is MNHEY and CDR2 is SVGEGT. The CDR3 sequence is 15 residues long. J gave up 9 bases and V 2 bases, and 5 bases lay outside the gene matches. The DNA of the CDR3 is TGTGCCAGCAGTTACATGGGACAGGGATTTTCACCCCTCCACTTT. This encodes CASSYMGQGFSPLHF.